Detailed here is one T cell receptor (beta chain). Antigen: not known. A read error may account for a junction end that differs from germline. This record comes from a study of CD8+CD57+ T cells in acquired aplastic anemia. Study-level background: The DNA of sorted CD4+ and CD8+ cells averaged approximately 3.2 ug.

Study-wide findings and caveats: Between patients and controls, around 27 CD8+ CDR3 sequences were found in common.

CDR3 length equals 13 residues. Germline values: CDR1 SNHLY, CDR2 FYNNEI. Selection for sequencing was limited to patients who had shown CD8+CD57+ cell expansion by flow cytometry. Patients, without exception, had severe acquired aplastic anemia. All patients were therapy-naive when blood was sampled. Using genomic DNA as the template, TCR beta VDJ and CDR3 profiling was carried out. Using its own MiXCR run on the reads, TCRdb lists one record per CDR3 protein. This table has nearly 60,000 distinct CDR3 sequences, just over 55% appearing once. This TCR came from a human donor with aplastic anemia. V gene TRBV2 combines with J gene TRBJ2-3; D might be TRBD2 (6 bases). Specimen: sorted CD4+, CD8+, or CD8+CD57+ T cells (not recorded which) from PBMCs. This CDR3 reads CATSAGFPDTQYF. The CDR3 DNA reads TGTGCCACCAGTGCGGGGTTCCCAGATACGCAGTATTTT.